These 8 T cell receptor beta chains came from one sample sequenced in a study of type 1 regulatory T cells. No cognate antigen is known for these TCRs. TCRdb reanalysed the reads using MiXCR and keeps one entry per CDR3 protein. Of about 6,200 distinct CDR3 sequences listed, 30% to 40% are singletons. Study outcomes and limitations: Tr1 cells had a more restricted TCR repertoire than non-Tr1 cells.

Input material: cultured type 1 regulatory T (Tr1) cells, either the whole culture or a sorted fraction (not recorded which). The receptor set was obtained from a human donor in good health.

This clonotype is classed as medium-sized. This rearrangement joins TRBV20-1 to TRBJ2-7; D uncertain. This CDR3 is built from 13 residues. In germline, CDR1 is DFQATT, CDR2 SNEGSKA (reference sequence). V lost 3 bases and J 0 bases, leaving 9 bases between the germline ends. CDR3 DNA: TGCAGTGCTAGTAGGGTCACCTCCTACGAGCAGTACTTC. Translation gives CSASRVTSYEQYF.

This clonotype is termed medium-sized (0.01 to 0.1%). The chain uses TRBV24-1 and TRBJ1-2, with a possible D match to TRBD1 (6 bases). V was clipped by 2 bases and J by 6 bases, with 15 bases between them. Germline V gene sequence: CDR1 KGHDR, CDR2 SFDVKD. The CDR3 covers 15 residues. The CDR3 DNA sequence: TGTGCCACCAGTGATTCCATCTTGGGGGGCAATGGCTACACCTTC. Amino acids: CATSDSILGGNGYTF.

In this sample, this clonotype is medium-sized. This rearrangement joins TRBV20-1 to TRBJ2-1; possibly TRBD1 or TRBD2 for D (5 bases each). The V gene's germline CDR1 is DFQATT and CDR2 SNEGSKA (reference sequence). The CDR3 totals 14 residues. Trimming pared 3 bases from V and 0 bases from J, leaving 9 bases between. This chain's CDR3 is CSASWGSSYNEQFF. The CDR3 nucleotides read TGCAGTGCTAGTTGGGGGAGCTCCTACAATGAGCAGTTCTTC.

The CDR3 spells CASSFQQVNTEAFF. CDR3 nucleotide sequence: TGTGCCAGCTCATTCCAACAGGTGAACACTGAAGCTTTCTTT. The gene calls are TRBV18 and TRBJ1-1, with D possibly matching TRBD1 (5 bases). V lost 5 bases and J 0 bases, leaving 10 bases between the germline ends. The germline gives CDR1 KGHSH, CDR2 LQKENI. This CDR3 has 14 residues. Complete variable domain (other parts from reference TRBV18 and TRBJ1-1): NAGVMQNPRHLVRRRGQEARLRCSPMKGHSHVYWYRQLPEEGLKFMVYLQKENIIDESGMPKERFSAEFPKEGPSILRIQQVVRGDSAAYFCASSFQQVNTEAFFGQGTRLTVV.

The CDR3 protein is CAISEPWDGANYGYTF. The CDR3 bases are TGTGCCATCAGTGAGCCCTGGGACGGTGCTAACTATGGCTACACCTTC. The rearrangement joins TRBV10-3 to TRBJ1-2, with D possibly being TRBD1 (5 bases). Germline assignment: CDR1 ENHRY and CDR2 SYGVKD. The CDR3 has 16 residues. The V end was cut by 2 bases, the J end by 0 bases, with 13 bases between.

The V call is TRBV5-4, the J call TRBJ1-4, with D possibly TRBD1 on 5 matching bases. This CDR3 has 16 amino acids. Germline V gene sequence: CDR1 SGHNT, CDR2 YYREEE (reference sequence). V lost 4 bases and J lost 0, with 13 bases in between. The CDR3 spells CASSRGRPATNEKLFF. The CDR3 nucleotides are TGTGCCAGCAGCCGGGGACGCCCTGCAACTAATGAAAAACTGTTTTTT.

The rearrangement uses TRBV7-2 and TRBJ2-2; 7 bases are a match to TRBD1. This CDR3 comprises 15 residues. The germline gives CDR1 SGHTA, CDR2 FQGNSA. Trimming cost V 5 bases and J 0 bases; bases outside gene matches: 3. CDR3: CASSRTGANTGELFF. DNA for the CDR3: TGTGCCAGCAGCCGCACAGGGGCGAACACCGGGGAGCTGTTTTTT.

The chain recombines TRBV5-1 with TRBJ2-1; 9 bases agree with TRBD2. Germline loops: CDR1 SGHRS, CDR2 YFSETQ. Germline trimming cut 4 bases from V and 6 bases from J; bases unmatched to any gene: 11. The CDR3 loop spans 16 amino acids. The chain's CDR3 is CASSPSGLAGRNEQFF. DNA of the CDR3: TGCGCCAGCAGCCCCTCAGGGCTAGCGGGGCGCAATGAGCAGTTCTTC.